The entry below describes one T cell receptor beta chain. The antigen remains unidentified. The entry originates in a study of graft-versus-host responses after intestinal transplantation. Measured with immunoSEQ multiplex PCR; TCRdb has only the in-frame clones, and not every one. Of approximately 130,000 clones in the sample, more than 80% were seen once. Germline-derived CDR1 and CDR2 are SGHTA and FQGTGA. The J segment lost 3 bases and the V segment lost 5 bases, leaving 2 bases of the junction unmatched. This CDR3 has 13 residues. This sequence was found in a human donor who received an intestinal transplant. The source was unstimulated CD4+ T cells sorted from spleen or lymph node cells, collected before intestinal transplant. The chain has TRBV7-3 and TRBJ2-7, with TRBD2 matching over 9 bases. The CDR3 DNA follows: TGTGCCAGCAGCCAAGCGGGGGGCTACGAGCAGTACTTC. Translating it yields CASSQAGGYEQYF.